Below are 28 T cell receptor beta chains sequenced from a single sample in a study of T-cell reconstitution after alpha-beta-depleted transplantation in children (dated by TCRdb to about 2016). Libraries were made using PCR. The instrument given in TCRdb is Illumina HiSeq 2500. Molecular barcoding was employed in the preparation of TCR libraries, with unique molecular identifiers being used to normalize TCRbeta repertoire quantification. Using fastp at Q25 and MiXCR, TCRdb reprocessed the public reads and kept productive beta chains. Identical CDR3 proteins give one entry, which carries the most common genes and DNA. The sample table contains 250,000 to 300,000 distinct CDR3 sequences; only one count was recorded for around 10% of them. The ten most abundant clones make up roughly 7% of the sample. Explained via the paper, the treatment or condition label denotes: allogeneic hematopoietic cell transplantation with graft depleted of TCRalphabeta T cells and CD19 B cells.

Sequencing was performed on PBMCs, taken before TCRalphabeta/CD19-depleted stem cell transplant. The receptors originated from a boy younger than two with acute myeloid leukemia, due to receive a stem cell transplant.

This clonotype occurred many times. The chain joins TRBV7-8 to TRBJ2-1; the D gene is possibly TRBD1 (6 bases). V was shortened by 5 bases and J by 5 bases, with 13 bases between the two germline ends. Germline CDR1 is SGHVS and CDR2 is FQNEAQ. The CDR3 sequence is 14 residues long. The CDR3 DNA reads TGTGCCAGCAGCACAAACAGGGCAAACAATGAGCAGTTCTTC. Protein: CASSTNRANNEQFF.

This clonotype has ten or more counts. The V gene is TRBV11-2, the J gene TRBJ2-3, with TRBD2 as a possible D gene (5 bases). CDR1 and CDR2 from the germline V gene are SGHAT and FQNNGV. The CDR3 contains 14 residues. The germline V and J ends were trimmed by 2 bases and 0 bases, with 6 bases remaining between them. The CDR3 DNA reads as TGTGCCAGCAGCTTACAGCGGAGCACAGATACGCAGTATTTT. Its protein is CASSLQRSTDTQYF.

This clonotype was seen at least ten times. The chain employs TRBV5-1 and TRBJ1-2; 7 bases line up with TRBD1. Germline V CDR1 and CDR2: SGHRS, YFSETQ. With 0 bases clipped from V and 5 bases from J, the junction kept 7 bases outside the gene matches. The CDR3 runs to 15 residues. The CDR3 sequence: CASSLGQGGWYGYTF. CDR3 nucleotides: TGCGCCAGCAGCTTGGGACAGGGTGGATGGTATGGCTACACCTTC.

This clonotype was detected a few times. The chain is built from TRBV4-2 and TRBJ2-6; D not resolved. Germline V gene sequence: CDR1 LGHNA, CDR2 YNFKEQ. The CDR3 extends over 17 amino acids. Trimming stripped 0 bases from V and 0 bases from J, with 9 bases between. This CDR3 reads CASSQDQGYSGANVLTF. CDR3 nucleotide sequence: TGTGCCAGCAGCCAAGATCAAGGGTACTCTGGGGCCAACGTCCTGACTTTC.

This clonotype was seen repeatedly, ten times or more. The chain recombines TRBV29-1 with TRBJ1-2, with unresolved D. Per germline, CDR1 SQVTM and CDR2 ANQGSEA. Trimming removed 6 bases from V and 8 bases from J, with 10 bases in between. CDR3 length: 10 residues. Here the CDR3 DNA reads TGCAGCGTGGAACTGGGGGGCTACACCTTC. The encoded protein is CSVELGGYTF.

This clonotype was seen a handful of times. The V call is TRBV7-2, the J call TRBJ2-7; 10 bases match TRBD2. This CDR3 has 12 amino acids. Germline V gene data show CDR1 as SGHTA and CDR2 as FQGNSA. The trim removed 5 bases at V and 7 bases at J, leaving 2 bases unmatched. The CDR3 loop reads CASSVTSGEQYF. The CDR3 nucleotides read TGTGCCAGCAGCGTGACTAGCGGGGAGCAGTACTTC.

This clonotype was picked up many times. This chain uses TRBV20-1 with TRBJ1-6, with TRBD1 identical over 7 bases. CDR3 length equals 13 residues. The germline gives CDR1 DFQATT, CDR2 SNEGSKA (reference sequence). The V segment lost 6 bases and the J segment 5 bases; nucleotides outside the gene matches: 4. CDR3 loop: CSASTGNNSPLHF. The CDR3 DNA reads TGCAGTGCATCGACAGGGAATAATTCACCCCTCCACTTT.

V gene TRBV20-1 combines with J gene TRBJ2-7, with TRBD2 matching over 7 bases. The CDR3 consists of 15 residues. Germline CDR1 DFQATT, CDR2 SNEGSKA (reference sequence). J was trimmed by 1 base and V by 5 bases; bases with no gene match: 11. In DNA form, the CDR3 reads TGCAGTGCTGCCCCCCCTAGCGGTGGGTCCTACGAGCAGTACTTC. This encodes CSAAPPSGGSYEQYF.

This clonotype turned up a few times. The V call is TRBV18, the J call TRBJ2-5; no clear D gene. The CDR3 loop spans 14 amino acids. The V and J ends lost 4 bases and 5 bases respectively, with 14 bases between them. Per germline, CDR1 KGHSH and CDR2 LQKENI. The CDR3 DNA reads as TGTGCCAGCTCACTAGACGTTTCTTGGGAGACCCAGTACTTC. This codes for CASSLDVSWETQYF. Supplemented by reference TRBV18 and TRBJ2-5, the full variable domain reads NAGVMQNPRHLVRRRGQEARLRCSPMKGHSHVYWYRQLPEEGLKFMVYLQKENIIDESGMPKERFSAEFPKEGPSILRIQQVVRGDSAAYFCASSLDVSWETQYFGPGTRLLVL.

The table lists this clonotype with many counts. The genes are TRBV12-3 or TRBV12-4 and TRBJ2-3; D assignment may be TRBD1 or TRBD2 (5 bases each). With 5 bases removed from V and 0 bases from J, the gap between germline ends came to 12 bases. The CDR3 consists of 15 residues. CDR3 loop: CASSPYRDSTDTQYF. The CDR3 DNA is TGTGCCAGCAGTCCTTACCGGGACAGCACAGATACGCAGTATTTT.

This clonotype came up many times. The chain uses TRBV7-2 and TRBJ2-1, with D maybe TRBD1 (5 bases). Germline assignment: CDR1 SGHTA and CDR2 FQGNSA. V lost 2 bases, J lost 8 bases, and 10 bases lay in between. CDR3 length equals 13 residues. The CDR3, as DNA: TGTGCCAGCAGCTTACAGGGTGGGGATGAGCAGTTCTTC. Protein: CASSLQGGDEQFF.

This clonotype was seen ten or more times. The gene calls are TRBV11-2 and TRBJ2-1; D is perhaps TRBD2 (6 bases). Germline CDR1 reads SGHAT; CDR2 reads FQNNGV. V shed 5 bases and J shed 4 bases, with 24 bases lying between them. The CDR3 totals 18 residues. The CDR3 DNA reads TGTGCCAGCAGCCAAGGGTCATCGGGACTTACTTTATACAATGAGCAGTTCTTC. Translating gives CASSQGSSGLTLYNEQFF. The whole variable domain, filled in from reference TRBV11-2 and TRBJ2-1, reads EAGVAQSPRYKIIEKRQSVAFWCNPISGHATLYWYQQILGQGPKLLIQFQNNGVVDDSQLPKDRFSAERLKGVDSTLKIQPAKLEDSAVYLCASSQGSSGLTLYNEQFFGPGTRLTVL.

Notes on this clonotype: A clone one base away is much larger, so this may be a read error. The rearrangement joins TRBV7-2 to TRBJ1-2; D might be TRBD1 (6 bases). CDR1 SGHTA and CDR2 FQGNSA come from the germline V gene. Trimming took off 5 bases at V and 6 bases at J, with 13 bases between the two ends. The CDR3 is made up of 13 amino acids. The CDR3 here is CASSRARGDGYTF. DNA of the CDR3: TGTGCCAGCAGCCGAGCCAGGGGAGATGGCTACACCTTC.

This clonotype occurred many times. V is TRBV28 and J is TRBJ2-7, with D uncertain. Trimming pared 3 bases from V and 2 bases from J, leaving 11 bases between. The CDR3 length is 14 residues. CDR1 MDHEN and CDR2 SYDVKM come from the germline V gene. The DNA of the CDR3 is TGTGCCAGCAGTTTTTTCCGGGCCCCCTACGAGCAGTACTTC. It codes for CASSFFRAPYEQYF.

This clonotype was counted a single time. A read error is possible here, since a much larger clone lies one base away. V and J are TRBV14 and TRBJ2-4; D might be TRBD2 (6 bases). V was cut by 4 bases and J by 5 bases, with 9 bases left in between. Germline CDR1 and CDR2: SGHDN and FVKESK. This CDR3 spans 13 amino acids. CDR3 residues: CASSPGLQNIQYF. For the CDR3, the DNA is TGTGCCAGCAGCCCGGGACTCCAAAACATTCAGTACTTC. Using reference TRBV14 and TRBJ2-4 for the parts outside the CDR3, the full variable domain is EAGVTQFPSHSVIEKGQTVTLRCDPISGHDNLYWYRRVMGKEIKFLLHFVKESKQDESGMPNNRFLAERTGGTYSTLKVQPAELEDSGVYFCASSPGLQNIQYFGAGTRLSVL.

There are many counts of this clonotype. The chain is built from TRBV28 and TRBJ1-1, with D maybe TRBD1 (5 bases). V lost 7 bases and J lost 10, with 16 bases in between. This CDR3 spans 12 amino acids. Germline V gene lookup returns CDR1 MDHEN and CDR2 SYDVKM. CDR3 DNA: TGTGCCAGCACCTACGGTGGTGGGGCAGCTTTCTTT. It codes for CASTYGGGAAFF.

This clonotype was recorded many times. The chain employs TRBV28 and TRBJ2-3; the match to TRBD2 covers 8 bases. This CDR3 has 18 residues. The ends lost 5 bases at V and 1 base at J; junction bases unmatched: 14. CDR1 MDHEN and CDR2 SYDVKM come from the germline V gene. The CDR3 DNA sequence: TGTGCCAGCAGTAGCAGCGGGAGTCGGTGGTTTGGCACAGATACGCAGTATTTT. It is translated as CASSSSGSRWFGTDTQYF.

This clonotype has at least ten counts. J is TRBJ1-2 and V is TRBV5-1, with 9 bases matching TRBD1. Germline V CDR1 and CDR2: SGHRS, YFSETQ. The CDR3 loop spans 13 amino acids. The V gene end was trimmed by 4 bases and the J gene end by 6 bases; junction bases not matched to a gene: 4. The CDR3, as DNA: TGCGCCAGCAGCCGGGACAGGGCGGATGGCTACACCTTC. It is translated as CASSRDRADGYTF.

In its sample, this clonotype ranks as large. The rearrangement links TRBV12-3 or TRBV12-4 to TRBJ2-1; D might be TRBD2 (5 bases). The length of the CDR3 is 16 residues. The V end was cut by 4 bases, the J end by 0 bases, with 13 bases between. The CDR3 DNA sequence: TGTGCCAGCAGTTCCGTAGCGAGGAGCTCCTACAATGAGCAGTTCTTC. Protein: CASSSVARSSYNEQFF.

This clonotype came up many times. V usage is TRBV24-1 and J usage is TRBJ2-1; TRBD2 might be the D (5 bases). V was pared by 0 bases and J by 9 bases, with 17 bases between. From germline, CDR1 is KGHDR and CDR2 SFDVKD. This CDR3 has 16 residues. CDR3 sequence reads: CATSDLNRGFIGEQFF. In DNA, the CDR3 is TGTGCCACCAGTGATTTGAACCGAGGGTTTATCGGTGAGCAGTTCTTC.

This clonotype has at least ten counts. The CDR3 spells CSARDRGESYEQYF. As DNA, the CDR3 is TGCAGTGCTAGAGATCGGGGGGAGTCCTACGAGCAGTACTTC. The V and J genes are TRBV20-1 and TRBJ2-7, with 7 nucleotides matching TRBD2. The germline CDR1 and CDR2 sequences are DFQATT and SNEGSKA (reference sequence). This CDR3 comprises 14 residues. V lost 0 bases, J lost 1 base, and 3 bases stayed unmatched.

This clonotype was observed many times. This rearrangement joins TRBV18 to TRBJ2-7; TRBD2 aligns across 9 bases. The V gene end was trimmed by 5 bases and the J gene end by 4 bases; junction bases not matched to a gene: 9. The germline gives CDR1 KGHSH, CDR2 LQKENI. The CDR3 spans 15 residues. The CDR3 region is CASSSGTSSLYEQYF. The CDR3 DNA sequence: TGTGCCAGCTCATCCGGGACTAGCAGTTTATACGAGCAGTACTTC. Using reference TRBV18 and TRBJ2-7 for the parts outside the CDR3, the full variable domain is NAGVMQNPRHLVRRRGQEARLRCSPMKGHSHVYWYRQLPEEGLKFMVYLQKENIIDESGMPKERFSAEFPKEGPSILRIQQVVRGDSAAYFCASSSGTSSLYEQYFGPGTRLTVT.

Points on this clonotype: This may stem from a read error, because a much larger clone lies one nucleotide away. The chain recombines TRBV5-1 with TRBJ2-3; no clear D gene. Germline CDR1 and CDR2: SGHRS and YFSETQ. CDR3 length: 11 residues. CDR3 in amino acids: CASCLAGIQYF. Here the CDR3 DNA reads TGCGCCAGCTGCTTGGCTGGGATCCAGTATTTT.

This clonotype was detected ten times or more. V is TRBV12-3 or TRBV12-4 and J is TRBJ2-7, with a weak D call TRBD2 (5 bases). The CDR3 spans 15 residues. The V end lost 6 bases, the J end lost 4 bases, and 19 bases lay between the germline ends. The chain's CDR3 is CASSPEGYISYEQYF. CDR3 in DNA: TGTGCCAGCAGCCCCGAGGGCTACATTTCTTACGAGCAGTACTTC.

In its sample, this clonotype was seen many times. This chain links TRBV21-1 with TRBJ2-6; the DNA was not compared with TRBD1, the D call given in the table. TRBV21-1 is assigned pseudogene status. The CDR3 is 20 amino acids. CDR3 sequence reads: CASSKSPGTGRGSGANVLTF. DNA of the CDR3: TGTGCCAGCAGCAAATCGCCCGGGACAGGGAGGGGCTCTGGGGCCAACGTCCTGACTTTC.

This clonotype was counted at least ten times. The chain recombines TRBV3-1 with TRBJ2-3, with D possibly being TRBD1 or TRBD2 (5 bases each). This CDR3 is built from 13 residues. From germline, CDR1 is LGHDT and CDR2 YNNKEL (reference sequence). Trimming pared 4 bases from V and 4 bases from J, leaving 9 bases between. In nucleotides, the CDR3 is TGTGCCAGCAGCCTCCGAGGGGCAGATACGCAGTATTTT. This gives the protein CASSLRGADTQYF.

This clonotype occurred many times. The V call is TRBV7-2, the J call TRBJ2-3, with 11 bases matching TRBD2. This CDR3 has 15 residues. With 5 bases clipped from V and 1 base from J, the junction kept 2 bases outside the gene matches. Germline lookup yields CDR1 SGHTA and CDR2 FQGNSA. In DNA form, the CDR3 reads TGTGCCAGCAGCCTACTAGCGGGAGGCACAGATACGCAGTATTTT. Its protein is CASSLLAGGTDTQYF. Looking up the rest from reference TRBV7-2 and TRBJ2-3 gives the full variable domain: GAGVSQSPSNKVTEKGKDVELRCDPISGHTALYWYRQSLGQGLEFLIYFQGNSAPDKSGLPSDRFSAERTGGSVSTLTIQRTQQEDSAVYLCASSLLAGGTDTQYFGPGTRLTVL.

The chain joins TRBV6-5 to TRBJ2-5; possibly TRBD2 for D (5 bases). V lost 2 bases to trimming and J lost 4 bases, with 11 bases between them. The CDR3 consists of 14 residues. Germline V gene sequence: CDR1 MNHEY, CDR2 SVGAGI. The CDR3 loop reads CASSYRRGGETQYF. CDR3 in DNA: TGTGCCAGCAGTTACCGGCGTGGAGGAGAGACCCAGTACTTC.